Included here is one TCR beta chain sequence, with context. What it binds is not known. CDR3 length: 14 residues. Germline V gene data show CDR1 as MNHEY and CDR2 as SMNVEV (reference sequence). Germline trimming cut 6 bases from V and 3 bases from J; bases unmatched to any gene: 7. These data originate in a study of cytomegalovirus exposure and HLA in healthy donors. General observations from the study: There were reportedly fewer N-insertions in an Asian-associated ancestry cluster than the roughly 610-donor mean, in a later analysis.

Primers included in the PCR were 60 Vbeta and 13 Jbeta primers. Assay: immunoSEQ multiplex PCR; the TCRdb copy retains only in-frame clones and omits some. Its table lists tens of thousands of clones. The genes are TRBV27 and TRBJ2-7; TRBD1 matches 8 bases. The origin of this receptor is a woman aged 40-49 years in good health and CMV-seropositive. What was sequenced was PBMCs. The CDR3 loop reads CASSDRGIIYEQYF. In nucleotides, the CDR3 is TGTGCCAGCAGCGACAGGGGCATTATCTACGAGCAGTACTTC.